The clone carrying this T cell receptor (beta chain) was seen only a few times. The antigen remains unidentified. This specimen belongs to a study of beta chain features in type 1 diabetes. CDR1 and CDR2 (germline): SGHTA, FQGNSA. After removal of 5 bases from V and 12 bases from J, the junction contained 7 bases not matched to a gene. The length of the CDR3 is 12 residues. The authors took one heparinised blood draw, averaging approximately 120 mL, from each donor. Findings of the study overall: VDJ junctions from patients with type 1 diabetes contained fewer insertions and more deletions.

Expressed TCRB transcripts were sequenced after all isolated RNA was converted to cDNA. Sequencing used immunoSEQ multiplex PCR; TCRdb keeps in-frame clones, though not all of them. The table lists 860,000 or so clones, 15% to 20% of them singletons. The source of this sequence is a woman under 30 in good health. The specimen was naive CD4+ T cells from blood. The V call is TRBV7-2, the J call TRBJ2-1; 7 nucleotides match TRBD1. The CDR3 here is CASSDPGGGQFF. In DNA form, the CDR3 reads TGTGCCAGCAGCGACCCAGGGGGTGGGCAGTTCTTC.